The next 28 T cell receptor beta chains were all read from a single sample in a study of T cells in Graves' hyperthyroidism and ophthalmopathy. Amplification of TCR beta CDR3 regions was performed using RNA transcripts as template. First-round RT-PCR of the TCR CDR3 relied on the HTBI primer set. TCRdb re-derived calls from the multiplex PCR reads in MiXCR, one entry per CDR3 protein. In the table there are 500,000 to 650,000 distinct CDR3 sequences, over 35% of which are singletons. The specimen was peripheral blood or thyroid tissue (not recorded which). Receptor source: an adult woman with Graves' disease, either hyperthyroidism or ophthalmopathy (not recorded which).

This clonotype was found many times. The genes are TRBV29-1 and TRBJ2-2; tentative D call: TRBD1 (5 bases). CDR1 and CDR2 (germline): SQVTM, ANQGSEA. The CDR3 totals 14 residues. Trimming left V 1 base short and J 6 bases short, with 12 bases between. CDR3 residues: CSVEVGQGSGELFF. The CDR3 nucleotides read TGCAGCGTTGAAGTTGGGCAGGGTTCCGGGGAGCTGTTTTTT.

The rearrangement links TRBV6-5 to TRBJ1-1; 7 nucleotides agree with TRBD1. The V gene's germline CDR1 is MNHEY and CDR2 SVGAGI. Unmatched junction bases numbered 9, after V lost 6 bases and J lost 8 bases. The CDR3 contains 13 residues. The chain's CDR3 is CASSRTGVTEAFF. Written as DNA, the CDR3 is TGTGCCAGCAGCAGAACAGGGGTCACCGAAGCTTTCTTT.

This sequence joins TRBV24-1 and TRBJ1-5, with D possibly being TRBD1 (6 bases). CDR1 is KGHDR and CDR2 is SFDVKD in the germline V gene. The CDR3 contains 17 residues. V was cut by 0 bases and J by 2 bases, with 13 bases left in between. As DNA, the CDR3 is TGTGCCACCAGTGATTTGCGAGGGGGTCAGGGCAATCAGCCCCAGCATTTT. It specifies CATSDLRGGQGNQPQHF.

The V call is TRBV10-3, the J call TRBJ1-5; 9 nucleotides match TRBD1. Trimming took 0 bases from V and 3 from J; bases not matched to a gene: 3. Germline values: CDR1 ENHRY, CDR2 SYGVKD. The CDR3 totals 16 residues. The CDR3 here is CAISESGQGPNQPQHF. The CDR3 DNA sequence: TGTGCCATCAGTGAGTCGGGACAGGGCCCCAATCAGCCCCAGCATTTT.

This clonotype was observed a few times. The chain uses TRBV11-2 and TRBJ2-3, with 7 bases matching TRBD2. J gave up 2 bases and V 10 bases, and 12 bases lay outside the gene matches. CDR1 is SGHAT, CDR2 FQNNGV, per germline. The CDR3 totals 15 residues. The CDR3 sequence is CATRRAGASTDTQYF. In DNA, the CDR3 is TGTGCCACCCGAAGGGCGGGAGCGTCCACAGATACGCAGTATTTT.

This chain links TRBV24-1 with TRBJ2-2; unclear D gene. Trimming pared 4 bases from V and 2 bases from J, leaving 1 base between. Per germline, CDR1 KGHDR and CDR2 SFDVKD. This CDR3 is built from 12 residues. CDR3 DNA: TGTGCCACCAGTGACAACACCGGGGAGCTGTTTTTT. Its translation: CATSDNTGELFF.

This clonotype was picked up many times. The V call is TRBV4-2, the J call TRBJ2-5; unclear D gene. Germline-derived CDR1 and CDR2 are LGHNA and YNFKEQ. V lost 0 bases, J lost 7 bases, and 9 bases lay in between. The CDR3 runs to 13 residues. CDR3 nucleotides: TGTGCCAGCAGCCAAGACAGCCCGGGGACCCAGTACTTC. Amino acids: CASSQDSPGTQYF.

The chain joins TRBV29-1 to TRBJ2-5, with TRBD2 matching 11 bases. The V gene's germline CDR1 is SQVTM and CDR2 ANQGSEA. The CDR3 covers 14 residues. The ends lost 6 bases at V and 2 bases at J; junction bases unmatched: 5. This chain's CDR3 is CSVDGTSGQETQYF. CDR3 coding DNA: TGCAGCGTCGATGGGACTAGCGGACAAGAGACCCAGTACTTC.

In its sample, this clonotype was seen once. V and J are TRBV7-2 and TRBJ2-7; TRBD1 matches at 8 bases. The CDR3 contains 15 residues. Germline CDR1 is SGHTA and CDR2 is FQGNSA. The J segment lost 0 bases and the V segment lost 5 bases, leaving 6 bases of the junction unmatched. In DNA, the CDR3 is TGTGCCAGCAGCCGTGACGGACAGGGCTCCTACGAGCAGTACTTC. It encodes CASSRDGQGSYEQYF. The full variable domain, with the rest looked up from reference TRBV7-2 and TRBJ2-7, is GAGVSQSPSNKVTEKGKDVELRCDPISGHTALYWYRQSLGQGLEFLIYFQGNSAPDKSGLPSDRFSAERTGGSVSTLTIQRTQQEDSAVYLCASSRDGQGSYEQYFGPGTRLTVT.

In its sample, this clonotype was seen once. The chain recombines TRBV11-2 with TRBJ1-1, with a weak D call TRBD1 (5 bases). V was clipped by 5 bases and J by 4 bases, with 14 bases between them. Germline V lookup: CDR1 SGHAT, CDR2 FQNNGV. CDR3 length: 14 amino acids. The CDR3 nucleotides are TGTGCCAGCAGCCCAGACAGCGCCAGCACTGAAGCTTTCTTT. It specifies CASSPDSASTEAFF.

This chain uses TRBV7-9 with TRBJ2-5; D gene uncertain. The CDR3 runs 12 residues. Trimming pared 6 bases from V and 5 bases from J, leaving 10 bases between. CDR1 is SEHNR and CDR2 is FQNEAQ in the germline V gene (reference sequence). The CDR3 region has the DNA TGTGCCAGCAGAGGGTACGTGGAGACCCAGTACTTC. It codes for CASRGYVETQYF.

Regarding this clonotype: The CDR3 ends on some other residue instead of the conserved phenylalanine or tryptophan, so this is likely a read error. V and J are TRBV9 and TRBJ1-1; weak D call: TRBD1 (6 bases). V lost 3 bases to trimming and J lost 1 base, with 7 bases between them. Germline V gene lookup returns CDR1 SGDLS and CDR2 YYNGEE. This CDR3 spans 13 amino acids. The CDR3 nucleotides are TGTGCCAGCAGCGGGGACAAGAACACTGAAGCTTTCCTT. This translates into CASSGDKNTEAFL.

This chain links TRBV9 with TRBJ1-2; no reliable D call. There are 14 residues in the CDR3. Trimming pared 3 bases from V and 2 bases from J, leaving 11 bases between. The germline gives CDR1 SGDLS, CDR2 YYNGEE. The CDR3 coding sequence is TGTGCCAGCAGCGCAGACGGAGTGAACTATGGCTACACCTTC. It translates to CASSADGVNYGYTF.

This clonotype has a handful of counts. The chain has TRBV20-1 and TRBJ2-2; perhaps TRBD1 as D (6 bases). Trimming cost V 2 bases and J 4 bases, with 17 bases left between them. The germline V gene encodes CDR1 DFQATT and CDR2 SNEGSKA (reference sequence). The CDR3 has 16 amino acids. CDR3 coding DNA: TGCAGTGCTAGACCCAGCGGCAGGGGTTTCACCGGGGAGCTGTTTTTT. Amino acid sequence: CSARPSGRGFTGELFF.

The J gene is TRBJ2-7, the V gene TRBV7-9; TRBD1 matches 9 bases. From germline, CDR1 is SEHNR and CDR2 FQNEAQ (reference sequence). J gave up 6 bases and V 5 bases, and 11 bases lay outside the gene matches. This CDR3 is built from 15 residues. The CDR3, as DNA: TGTGCCAGCAGCCACCGGGACAGGGACATAGGCGAGCAGTACTTC. Its protein product is CASSHRDRDIGEQYF.

The chain uses TRBV9 and TRBJ1-2; TRBD1 agrees at 7 bases. In germline, CDR1 is SGDLS, CDR2 YYNGEE. Germline trimming cut 0 bases from V and 8 bases from J; bases unmatched to any gene: 7. The CDR3 runs to 14 residues. CDR3 DNA sequence: TGTGCCAGCAGCGTAGACGGGACAGAGATAGGCTACACCTTC. Protein: CASSVDGTEIGYTF.

This clonotype has only a few counts. The chain employs TRBV29-1 and TRBJ1-1; no clear D gene. In germline, CDR1 is SQVTM, CDR2 ANQGSEA. The CDR3 covers 12 residues. V lost 1 base and J lost 3, with 6 bases in between. The CDR3 coding sequence is TGCAGCGTTGAAGGGGGTTACACTGAAGCTTTCTTT. This sequence encodes CSVEGGYTEAFF.

On this clonotype: Sequence at one end of the junction differs from germline and may be a read error. The chain couples TRBV7-7 to TRBJ2-2, with D unclear. The germline V gene encodes CDR1 SSHAT and CDR2 FNYEAQ (reference sequence). CDR3 size: 14 residues. For the CDR3, the DNA is TGTGCTAGCAGCTCCGTTAGTAGGACCGGGGAGCTGTTTTTT. Translating gives CASSSVSRTGELFF.

This clonotype was picked up many times. V usage is TRBV5-1 and J usage is TRBJ1-4; no clear D. This CDR3 is 15 amino acids long. Germline V gene lookup returns CDR1 SGHRS and CDR2 YFSETQ. V was cut by 0 bases and J by 5 bases, with 11 bases left in between. The CDR3, as DNA: TGCGCCAGCAGCTTGGAGGACGCCCGAAATGAAAAACTGTTTTTT. Translation gives CASSLEDARNEKLFF. The full variable domain, rest sourced from reference TRBV5-1 and TRBJ1-4, is KAGVTQTPRYLIKTRGQQVTLSCSPISGHRSVSWYQQTPGQGLQFLFEYFSETQRNKGNFPGRFSGRQFSNSRSEMNVSTLELGDSALYLCASSLEDARNEKLFFGSGTQLSVL.

This clonotype was counted a few times. V and J are TRBV7-9 and TRBJ2-7; 12 bases fit TRBD2. Germline CDR1 is SEHNR and CDR2 is FQNEAQ (reference sequence). V lost 7 bases, J lost 3 bases, and 10 bases stayed unmatched. CDR3 length: 16 residues. CDR3: CASIARGTSGFYEQYF. The CDR3 DNA is TGTGCCAGCATAGCCAGGGGGACTAGCGGGTTCTACGAGCAGTACTTC.

This chain connects TRBV7-6 to TRBJ1-6, with a weak D call TRBD1 (5 bases). Per germline, CDR1 SGHVS and CDR2 FNYEAQ. CDR3 length: 13 amino acids. The V and J ends lost 3 bases and 9 bases respectively, with 9 bases between them. The CDR3 reads CASSLDTFSPLHF. The DNA for the CDR3 is TGTGCCAGCAGCTTGGACACGTTTTCACCCCTCCACTTT. The whole variable domain, remainder taken from reference TRBV7-6 and TRBJ1-6, is GAGVSQSPRYKVTKRGQDVALRCDPISGHVSLYWYRQALGQGPEFLTYFNYEAQQDKSGLPNDRFSAERPEGSISTLTIQRTEQRDSAMYRCASSLDTFSPLHFGNGTRLTVT.

This chain links TRBV6-6 with TRBJ1-2; TRBD1 might be the D (6 bases). The CDR3 spans 15 residues. V lost 5 bases, J lost 8 bases, and 21 bases lay in between. Per the germline V gene, CDR1 is MNHNY and CDR2 is SVGAGI (reference sequence). Here the CDR3 reads CASSAALRGAHGYTF. DNA of the CDR3: TGTGCCAGCAGTGCCGCTTTAAGGGGGGCGCACGGCTACACCTTC.

This chain connects TRBV7-9 to TRBJ1-5; a weak D match, TRBD1 (5 bases). V was trimmed by 5 bases and J by 7 bases, leaving 15 bases between them. The CDR3 consists of 14 residues. Germline lookup yields CDR1 SEHNR and CDR2 FQNEAQ (reference sequence). The CDR3 bases are TGTGCCAGCAGCCACCGGGACGGGATACAGCCCCAGCATTTT. Translation gives CASSHRDGIQPQHF.

This CDR3 is CASSLEPAGTSYEQYF. The CDR3 bases are TGCGCCAGCAGCTTGGAACCAGCGGGGACCTCCTACGAGCAGTACTTC. This chain connects TRBV5-1 to TRBJ2-7; 7 bases line up with TRBD2. There are 16 residues in the CDR3. V was pared by 0 bases and J by 0 bases, with 6 bases of the junction left unmatched. Germline V gene sequence: CDR1 SGHRS, CDR2 YFSETQ.

This clonotype has ten or more counts. The chain joins TRBV7-9 to TRBJ2-5, with D uncertain. This CDR3 region has 14 residues. V dropped 3 bases and J dropped 2 bases, with 10 bases sitting between them. In germline, CDR1 is SEHNR, CDR2 FQNEAQ (reference sequence). The CDR3 loop reads CASSFNALQETQYF. CDR3 DNA sequence: TGTGCCAGCAGCTTCAATGCACTTCAAGAGACCCAGTACTTC. The complete variable domain, with remaining parts taken from reference TRBV7-9 and TRBJ2-5, reads DTGVSQNPRHKITKRGQNVTFRCDPISEHNRLYWYRQTLGQGPEFLTYFQNEAQLEKSRLLSDRFSAERPKGSFSTLEIQRTEQGDSAMYLCASSFNALQETQYFGPGTRLLVL.

This chain joins TRBV12-3 or TRBV12-4 and TRBJ1-1, with D unresolved. V lost 7 bases and J 6 bases, leaving 6 bases between the germline ends. The CDR3 length is 10 residues. CDR3 DNA sequence: TGTGCCAGCATTGGAGCTGAAGCTTTCTTT. Its protein is CASIGAEAFF.

A remark on this clonotype: This clone may be a read error of a much larger clone one base away. The chain has TRBV5-1 and TRBJ2-7, with D possibly being TRBD1 (6 bases). Trimming pared 4 bases from V and 7 bases from J, leaving 12 bases between. The CDR3 consists of 12 residues. From germline, CDR1 is SGHRS and CDR2 YFSETQ. The CDR3 nucleotides read TGCGCCAGCAGCAAAGCCCAGGGGGAGCAGTACTTC. Translation: CASSKAQGEQYF.

V is TRBV19 and J is TRBJ1-1; perhaps TRBD1 as D (5 bases). V lost 5 bases to trimming and J lost 5 bases, with 12 bases between them. The CDR3 contains 13 residues. Germline V CDR1 and CDR2: LNHDA, SQIVND (reference sequence). The CDR3 loop reads CASSRAGWTEAFF. The CDR3 nucleotides read TGTGCCAGTAGTCGGGCAGGGTGGACTGAAGCTTTCTTT.